The present T cell receptor (beta chain) was sequenced within a study of glioma-infiltrating T cells. Study conclusions and caveats: Above-expected tissue-blood divergence occurred in all gliomas, most in low-grade ones. Tissue and blood shared very few CDR3 sequences.

TCR alpha and beta CDR3 regions were amplified from RNA using iRepertoire nested multiplex PCR. Input was roughly 85-450 ng of tissue mRNA or PBMC total RNA. TCRdb redid the calling of the multiplex PCR reads with MiXCR, one entry per CDR3 protein. The profile shows about 130,000 distinct CDR3 sequences, roughly 25% of them singletons. Trimming removed 4 bases from V and 4 bases from J; junction bases left unmatched: 6. CDR3 length: 15 residues. CDR1 is LNHDA, CDR2 SQIVND, per germline (reference sequence). In its sample, this clonotype was seen a few times. What it binds is not known. Sequenced input: glioma tissue, nonneoplastic brain tissue, or PBMCs (not recorded which). The TCR originated in a human donor with low-grade glioma or glioblastoma, undergoing nonglioma brain surgery, or in good health (not recorded which). This chain uses TRBV19 with TRBJ1-2; 10 positions agree with TRBD1. CDR3 coding DNA: TGTGCCAGTAGTACCCGGGACAGGGGCGGCTATGGCTACACCTTC. This encodes CASSTRDRGGYGYTF.